This TCR beta chain was obtained from a study of cytomegalovirus exposure and HLA in healthy donors. Germline assignment: CDR1 MDHEN and CDR2 SYDVKM. The CDR3 extends over 13 amino acids. Trimming left V 3 bases short and J 0 bases short, with 5 bases between. The PCR made use of 60 Vbeta and 13 Jbeta primers. Assay: immunoSEQ multiplex PCR; the TCRdb copy retains only in-frame clones and omits some. There are roughly 180,000 clones in the sample; 80% to 90% occur only once, and around 0.8% lies in the top ten. Study-wide results and caveats: With further analysis later on, most CMV-associated TCR beta chains appeared HLA-restricted. Rarity characterized most TCR sequences, yet some public TCRs appeared in many donors.

Worth noting for this clone: Its antigen is as yet unknown.

The TCR sequence derives from a woman aged 18-35 years in good health and CMV-seronegative. Specimen: PBMCs. The genes are TRBV28 and TRBJ1-2; D not resolved. The CDR3 reads CASSLKPNYGYTF. In DNA form, the CDR3 reads TGTGCCAGCAGTTTGAAGCCTAACTATGGCTACACCTTC.